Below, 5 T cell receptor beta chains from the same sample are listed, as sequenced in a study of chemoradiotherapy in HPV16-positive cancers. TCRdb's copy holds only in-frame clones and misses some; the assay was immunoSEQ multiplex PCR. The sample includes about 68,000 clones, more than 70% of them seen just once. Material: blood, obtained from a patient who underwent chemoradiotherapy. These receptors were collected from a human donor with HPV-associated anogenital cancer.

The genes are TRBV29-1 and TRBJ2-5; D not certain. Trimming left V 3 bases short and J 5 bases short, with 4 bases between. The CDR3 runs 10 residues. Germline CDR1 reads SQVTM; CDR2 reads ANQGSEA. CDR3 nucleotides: TGCAGCGTTGAGAAGGAGACCCAGTACTTC. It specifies CSVEKETQYF.

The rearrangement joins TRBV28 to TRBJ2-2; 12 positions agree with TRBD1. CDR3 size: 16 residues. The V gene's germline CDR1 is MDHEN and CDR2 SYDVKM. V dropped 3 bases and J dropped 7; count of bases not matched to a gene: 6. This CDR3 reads CASSFMGQGASGELFF. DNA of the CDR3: TGTGCCAGCAGTTTCATGGGACAGGGGGCTAGCGGGGAGCTGTTTTTT.

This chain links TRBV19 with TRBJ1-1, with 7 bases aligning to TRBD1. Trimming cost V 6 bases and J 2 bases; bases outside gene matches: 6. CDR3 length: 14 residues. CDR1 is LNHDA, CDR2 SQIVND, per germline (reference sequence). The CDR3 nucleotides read TGTGCCAGTAGGCCGACAGGGCTTAACACTGAAGCTTTCTTT. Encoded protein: CASRPTGLNTEAFF.

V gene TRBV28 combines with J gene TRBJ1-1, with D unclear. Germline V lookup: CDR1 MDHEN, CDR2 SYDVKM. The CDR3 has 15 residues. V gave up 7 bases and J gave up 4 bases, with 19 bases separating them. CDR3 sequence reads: CASTPSLVLFTEAFF. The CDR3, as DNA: TGTGCCAGCACTCCTTCTTTGGTCCTTTTCACTGAAGCTTTCTTT.

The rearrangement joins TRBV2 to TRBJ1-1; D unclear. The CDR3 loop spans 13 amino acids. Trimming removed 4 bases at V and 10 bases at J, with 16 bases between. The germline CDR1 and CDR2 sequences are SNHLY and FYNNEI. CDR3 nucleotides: TGTGCCAGCAGTGCAAACGAAGGGATAGGAGCTTTCTTT. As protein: CASSANEGIGAFF. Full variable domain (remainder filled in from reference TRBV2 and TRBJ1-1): EPEVTQTPSHQVTQMGQEVILRCVPISNHLYFYWYRQILGQKVEFLVSFYNNEISEKSEIFDDQFSVERPDGSNFTLKIRSTKLEDSAMYFCASSANEGIGAFFGQGTRLTVV.